This T cell receptor (beta chain) is drawn from a study of T cell responses to AZD1222 COVID-19 vaccine. The table came from immunoSEQ multiplex PCR; TCRdb's copy has only in-frame clones and leaves some out. The sample records approximately 130,000 clones, 88% being singletons. Germline CDR1 and CDR2: LGHDT and YNNKEL (reference sequence). The CDR3 sequence is 16 residues long. V lost 2 bases and J lost 0; bases outside the gene matches: 2. The chain links TRBV3-1 (or the pseudogene TRBV3-2) to TRBJ1-5; 9 positions agree with TRBD1. The material was peripheral blood, obtained 28 days after the second AZD1222 dose. The receptor comes from an adult who received the AZD1222 COVID-19 vaccine. CDR3 loop: CASSQNRGPSNQPQHF. The CDR3 nucleotides read TGTGCCAGCAGCCAAAACAGGGGGCCTAGCAATCAGCCCCAGCATTTT.